This T cell receptor beta chain was found in a study of blood T cell repertoires in COVID-19. The CDR3 covers 15 residues. Trimming took 3 bases from V and 3 from J, leaving 16 bases between them. Germline CDR1 and CDR2: SGDLS and YYNGEE. The table came from immunoSEQ multiplex PCR; TCRdb's copy has only in-frame clones and leaves some out. Here the sample spans about 210,000 clones, approximately 80% being singletons. The chain has TRBV9 and TRBJ2-7, with D maybe TRBD2 (5 bases). The source is a human donor in a cohort sampled during active COVID-19. The specimen sequenced was peripheral blood. In DNA form, the CDR3 reads TGTGCCAGCAGCGCGAGCGACGTCGGGATCTACGAGCAGTACTTC. As protein: CASSASDVGIYEQYF.